This T cell receptor (beta chain) was obtained from a study of response to subunit inactivated influenza vaccine. Overall study findings and caveats: The authors suggested that every seasonal influenza vaccination recruits few new T cells.

Regarding this clonotype: The antigen is unknown.

TCRdb redid the calling of the RT-PCR reads with MiXCR, one entry per CDR3 protein. Altogether about 700,000 distinct CDR3 sequences are present, about 15% being singletons, with the ten largest covering 5.5% to 7%. The CDR3 runs to 14 residues. Germline lookup yields CDR1 SGHTA and CDR2 FQGNSA. V lost 4 bases, J lost 4 bases, and 7 bases stayed unmatched. The specimen was PBMCs from blood, collected 14 days before vaccination. The sequence was collected from a man between 45 and 60 years old who received an inactivated influenza vaccine. The V gene is TRBV7-2, the J gene TRBJ2-7, with TRBD2 matching 7 bases. The CDR3 DNA reads TGTGCCAGCAGCTCTTCGGCGGGAGAATACGAGCAGTACTTC. Its translation: CASSSSAGEYEQYF.